These T cell receptor beta chains were read from a single sample in a study of identical twins. TCRdb recomputed calls from the 5' RACE reads with MiXCR, one row per CDR3 protein. The sample has around 490,000 distinct CDR3 sequences; around 24% are singletons. These data also featured in a second study, about yellow fever vaccine responses in identical twins.

The specimen sequenced was CD4+ T cells sorted from blood. The receptors here all came from a woman younger than 30 in good health. Both conserved end residues are part of each CDR3. A D gene is named only where the DNA matches it firmly. Size values are once, few and many counts, or a class for expanded clones, and some rows have none.

clone_size: few; v_call: TRBV27; j_call: TRBJ2-3; d_call: TRBD1; cdr3_aa: CASSFGRGPTDTQYF; cdr3_nt: TGTGCCAGCAGTTTTGGCAGGGGGCCCACAGATACGCAGTATTTT
clone_size: few; v_call: TRBV5-1; j_call: TRBJ1-5; d_call: .; cdr3_aa: CASSLTPGEGRSQHF; cdr3_nt: TGCGCCAGCAGCTTGACTCCGGGGGAAGGGCGATCCCAGCATTTT
clone_size: .; v_call: TRBV7-3; j_call: TRBJ2-5; d_call: TRBD2; cdr3_aa: CASSRLAGGIETQYF; cdr3_nt: TGTGCCAGCAGCCGACTAGCGGGAGGTATAGAGACCCAGTACTTC
clone_size: few; v_call: TRBV4-2; j_call: TRBJ1-6; d_call: .; cdr3_aa: CASSQGLAGNSPLHF; cdr3_nt: TGTGCCAGCAGCCAAGGTCTGGCGGGAAATTCACCCCTCCACTTT
clone_size: .; v_call: TRBV20-1; j_call: TRBJ2-1; d_call: TRBD2; cdr3_aa: CSARDSSGSPNEQFF; cdr3_nt: TGCAGTGCTAGAGATTCTAGCGGGAGCCCCAATGAGCAGTTCTTC
clone_size: once; v_call: TRBV6-5; j_call: TRBJ1-5; d_call: .; cdr3_aa: CASARTEAQPQHF; cdr3_nt: TGTGCCAGCGCCAGGACAGAAGCTCAGCCCCAGCATTTT
clone_size: few; v_call: TRBV6-1; j_call: TRBJ1-1; d_call: TRBD1; cdr3_aa: CASSRDSRNIEAFF; cdr3_nt: TGTGCCAGCAGTCGGGACAGCCGGAACATTGAAGCTTTCTTT
clone_size: .; v_call: TRBV7-3; j_call: TRBJ2-3; d_call: .; cdr3_aa: CASSLGPRGTDTQYF; cdr3_nt: TGTGCCAGCAGCTTAGGGCCAAGGGGCACAGATACGCAGTATTTT
clone_size: .; v_call: TRBV9; j_call: TRBJ2-5; d_call: TRBD2; cdr3_aa: CASSVGLAGAQETQYF; cdr3_nt: TGTGCCAGCAGCGTAGGGCTAGCGGGGGCCCAAGAGACCCAGTACTTC
clone_size: .; v_call: TRBV20-1; j_call: TRBJ2-6; d_call: .; cdr3_aa: CSATQGEGSGANVLTF; cdr3_nt: TGCAGTGCTACCCAGGGGGAGGGCTCAGGGGCCAACGTCCTGACTTTC
clone_size: .; v_call: TRBV5-1; j_call: TRBJ1-1; d_call: TRBD1; cdr3_aa: CASSFYLGGQGMNTEAFF; cdr3_nt: TGCGCCAGCAGCTTCTACCTTGGGGGACAGGGAATGAACACTGAAGCTTTCTTT
clone_size: few; v_call: TRBV20-1; j_call: TRBJ2-5; d_call: TRBD2; cdr3_aa: CSASRPAGGTEETQYF; cdr3_nt: TGCAGTGCTAGCCGGCCAGCGGGAGGGACTGAAGAGACCCAGTACTTC
clone_size: .; v_call: TRBV5-1; j_call: TRBJ2-7; d_call: TRBD2; cdr3_aa: CASSLVTLGLAVESYEQYF; cdr3_nt: TGCGCCAGCAGCTTGGTTACCTTGGGACTAGCGGTGGAGTCCTACGAGCAGTACTTC
clone_size: few; v_call: TRBV29-1; j_call: TRBJ2-3; d_call: TRBD2; cdr3_aa: CSVEKIAGGHADTQYF; cdr3_nt: TGCAGCGTTGAGAAAATAGCGGGAGGGCATGCAGATACGCAGTATTTT
clone_size: .; v_call: TRBV11-2; j_call: TRBJ1-1; d_call: .; cdr3_aa: CASSLDLSEAFF; cdr3_nt: TGTGCCAGCAGCTTAGATCTATCTGAAGCTTTCTTT
clone_size: .; v_call: TRBV18; j_call: TRBJ2-1; d_call: .; cdr3_aa: CASSPQRVNEQFF; cdr3_nt: TGTGCCAGCTCACCACAAAGGGTTAATGAGCAGTTCTTC
clone_size: few; v_call: TRBV20-1; j_call: TRBJ2-5; d_call: TRBD1; cdr3_aa: CSAREAGQGYGTQYF; cdr3_nt: TGCAGTGCTAGAGAAGCGGGACAGGGGTATGGGACCCAGTACTTC
clone_size: .; v_call: TRBV10-2; j_call: TRBJ1-2; d_call: .; cdr3_aa: CASSPQGFDYGYTF; cdr3_nt: TGCGCCAGCAGCCCACAGGGCTTCGACTATGGCTACACCTTC
clone_size: .; v_call: TRBV27; j_call: TRBJ1-6; d_call: TRBD1; cdr3_aa: CASKPGQGAFSPLHF; cdr3_nt: TGTGCCAGCAAACCGGGACAGGGGGCCTTTTCACCCCTCCACTTT
clone_size: once; v_call: TRBV5-1; j_call: TRBJ2-1; d_call: .; cdr3_aa: CASSLDLDPREQFF; cdr3_nt: TGCGCCAGCAGCTTGGATTTGGACCCCAGGGAGCAGTTCTTC
clone_size: few; v_call: TRBV15; j_call: TRBJ2-1; d_call: TRBD2; cdr3_aa: CATSRSGGSTYEQFF; cdr3_nt: TGTGCCACCAGCAGAAGCGGGGGCTCCACCTATGAGCAGTTCTTC
clone_size: .; v_call: TRBV10-3; j_call: TRBJ1-6; d_call: TRBD1; cdr3_aa: CASGQGADNSPLHF; cdr3_nt: TGTGCCAGTGGACAGGGGGCCGATAATTCACCCCTCCACTTT
clone_size: many; v_call: TRBV5-1; j_call: TRBJ1-2; d_call: TRBD1; cdr3_aa: CASSPGQGNYGYTF; cdr3_nt: TGTGCCAGCAGCCCGGGACAGGGGAACTATGGCTACACCTTC
clone_size: few; v_call: TRBV29-1; j_call: TRBJ2-1; d_call: .; cdr3_aa: CSAQTFNDEQFF; cdr3_nt: TGCAGCGCTCAAACCTTCAATGACGAGCAGTTCTTC
clone_size: few; v_call: TRBV20-1; j_call: TRBJ2-6; d_call: .; cdr3_aa: CSARPPASSGANVLTF; cdr3_nt: TGCAGTGCTAGACCCCCTGCCAGCTCTGGGGCCAACGTCCTGACTTTC
clone_size: few; v_call: TRBV6-5; j_call: TRBJ1-5; d_call: .; cdr3_aa: CASSYSTDNQPQHF; cdr3_nt: TGTGCCAGCAGTTACTCCACCGACAATCAGCCCCAGCATTTT
clone_size: .; v_call: TRBV11-2; j_call: TRBJ2-5; d_call: TRBD1; cdr3_aa: CASSLEDRGRAFRETQYF; cdr3_nt: TGTGCCAGCAGCTTAGAAGACAGGGGAAGGGCATTTAGGGAGACCCAGTACTTC
clone_size: few; v_call: TRBV11-3; j_call: TRBJ2-3; d_call: TRBD1; cdr3_aa: CASSLGEGGSKDTQYF; cdr3_nt: TGTGCCAGCAGCCTGGGGGAAGGGGGCTCCAAAGATACGCAGTATTTT
clone_size: .; v_call: TRBV9; j_call: TRBJ2-2; d_call: TRBD1; cdr3_aa: CASSVRAGGSGELFF; cdr3_nt: TGTGCCAGCAGCGTTAGGGCAGGGGGCTCCGGGGAGCTGTTTTTT
clone_size: few; v_call: TRBV11-2; j_call: TRBJ2-7; d_call: .; cdr3_aa: CASSLVGGTAEQYF; cdr3_nt: TGTGCCAGCAGCTTAGTTGGAGGCACGGCTGAGCAGTACTTC
clone_size: .; v_call: TRBV29-1; j_call: TRBJ1-2; d_call: .; cdr3_aa: CSVRQEDGYTF; cdr3_nt: TGCAGCGTAAGACAGGAGGATGGCTACACCTTC
clone_size: few; v_call: TRBV12-3/TRBV12-4; j_call: TRBJ1-5; d_call: TRBD1; cdr3_aa: CASSSTGGGEPQHF; cdr3_nt: TGTGCCAGCAGTTCGACAGGGGGCGGGGAGCCCCAGCATTTT
clone_size: few; v_call: TRBV11-1; j_call: TRBJ1-2; d_call: .; cdr3_aa: CASSLHPQAGRLFYGYTF; cdr3_nt: TGTGCCAGCAGCTTACATCCCCAGGCAGGGAGACTTTTCTATGGCTACACCTTC
clone_size: .; v_call: TRBV4-1; j_call: TRBJ2-1; d_call: .; cdr3_aa: CASSQVFNDSYNEQFF; cdr3_nt: TGCGCCAGCAGCCAAGTCTTCAATGACTCCTACAATGAGCAGTTCTTC
clone_size: .; v_call: TRBV12-3/TRBV12-4; j_call: TRBJ2-1; d_call: TRBD1; cdr3_aa: CASSMIDRGRNNEQFF; cdr3_nt: TGTGCCAGCAGCATGATAGACAGGGGAAGGAACAATGAGCAGTTCTTC
clone_size: .; v_call: TRBV7-7; j_call: TRBJ2-2; d_call: .; cdr3_aa: CASTRGANANTGELFF; cdr3_nt: TGTGCCAGCACCCGTGGGGCCAACGCGAACACCGGGGAGCTGTTTTTT
clone_size: few; v_call: TRBV6-1; j_call: TRBJ2-7; d_call: .; cdr3_aa: CASSEGRVGYEQYF; cdr3_nt: TGTGCCAGCAGTGAAGGTAGAGTTGGCTACGAGCAGTACTTC
clone_size: few; v_call: TRBV6-5; j_call: TRBJ2-5; d_call: .; cdr3_aa: CASGHLQETQYF; cdr3_nt: TGTGCCAGCGGACACCTCCAAGAGACCCAGTACTTC
clone_size: few; v_call: TRBV29-1; j_call: TRBJ2-1; d_call: .; cdr3_aa: CSVDPNEQFF; cdr3_nt: TGCAGCGTTGATCCCAATGAGCAGTTCTTC
clone_size: few; v_call: TRBV12-3/TRBV12-4; j_call: TRBJ2-7; d_call: .; cdr3_aa: CASSQGIEQYF; cdr3_nt: TGTGCCAGCAGTCAGGGTATAGAGCAGTACTTC
clone_size: many; v_call: TRBV5-6; j_call: TRBJ2-1; d_call: .; cdr3_aa: CASSLISTSAYNEQFF; cdr3_nt: TGTGCCAGCAGCTTGATTTCGACATCAGCCTACAATGAGCAGTTCTTC
clone_size: .; v_call: TRBV7-3; j_call: TRBJ2-2; d_call: .; cdr3_aa: CASSLTLPPGAGELFF; cdr3_nt: TGTGCCAGCAGCTTAACGTTACCGCCGGGTGCGGGGGAGCTGTTTTTT
clone_size: few; v_call: TRBV5-1; j_call: TRBJ2-1; d_call: .; cdr3_aa: CASSSQTLTANEQFF; cdr3_nt: TGCGCCAGCAGCTCCCAAACTCTGACAGCCAATGAGCAGTTCTTC
clone_size: many; v_call: TRBV12-3/TRBV12-4; j_call: TRBJ2-7; d_call: TRBD1; cdr3_aa: CASSSDRADEQYF; cdr3_nt: TGTGCCAGCAGTTCGGACAGGGCAGACGAGCAGTACTTC
clone_size: .; v_call: TRBV6-1; j_call: TRBJ2-7; d_call: TRBD2; cdr3_aa: CASSPSAGPFPYEQYF; cdr3_nt: TGTGCCAGCAGTCCTTCAGCGGGGCCTTTCCCCTACGAGCAGTACTTC
clone_size: once; v_call: TRBV5-1; j_call: TRBJ2-7; d_call: TRBD2; cdr3_aa: CASSLGSGLAVYEQYF; cdr3_nt: TGCGCCAGCAGCTTGGGGTCGGGACTAGCGGTCTACGAGCAGTACTTC
clone_size: .; v_call: TRBV28; j_call: TRBJ1-5; d_call: .; cdr3_aa: CASMGAGGNQPQHF; cdr3_nt: TGTGCCAGCATGGGGGCAGGGGGCAATCAGCCCCAGCATTTT
clone_size: .; v_call: TRBV9; j_call: TRBJ2-1; d_call: TRBD2; cdr3_aa: CASSPPGGGIMSSFF; cdr3_nt: TGTGCCAGCAGCCCCCCCGGGGGGGGCATTATGAGCAGTTTCTTC
clone_size: .; v_call: TRBV4-1; j_call: TRBJ2-4; d_call: TRBD1; cdr3_aa: CASSAGTGYDIQYF; cdr3_nt: TGCGCCAGCAGCGCCGGGACAGGGTACGACATTCAGTACTTC
clone_size: few; v_call: TRBV20-1; j_call: TRBJ2-1; d_call: TRBD2; cdr3_aa: CSARQLTSGGASYNEQFF; cdr3_nt: TGCAGTGCTAGACAGTTGACTAGCGGGGGGGCCTCCTACAATGAGCAGTTCTTC
clone_size: .; v_call: TRBV12-5; j_call: TRBJ2-2; d_call: .; cdr3_aa: CASGAQGGGTGELFF; cdr3_nt: TGTGCTAGTGGTGCCCAGGGAGGAGGCACCGGGGAGCTGTTTTTT
clone_size: few; v_call: TRBV5-1; j_call: TRBJ2-3; d_call: .; cdr3_aa: CASSLAADADPDTQYF; cdr3_nt: TGCGCCAGCAGCTTGGCGGCAGACGCAGACCCAGATACGCAGTATTTT
clone_size: few; v_call: TRBV7-2; j_call: TRBJ1-2; d_call: .; cdr3_aa: CASRGAIYGYTF; cdr3_nt: TGTGCCAGCCGAGGGGCCATCTATGGCTACACCTTC
clone_size: .; v_call: TRBV10-3; j_call: TRBJ2-1; d_call: .; cdr3_aa: CAISESVSSYNEQFF; cdr3_nt: TGTGCCATCAGTGAGTCGGTAAGCTCCTACAATGAGCAGTTCTTC
clone_size: .; v_call: TRBV7-6; j_call: TRBJ2-3; d_call: .; cdr3_aa: CASSLPTGGAGETDTQYF; cdr3_nt: TGTGCCAGCAGCTTACCCACTGGGGGGGCGGGTGAAACAGATACGCAGTATTTT
clone_size: .; v_call: TRBV5-1; j_call: TRBJ2-2; d_call: TRBD2; cdr3_aa: CASSISGGDTGELFF; cdr3_nt: TGCGCCAGCAGCATTAGCGGGGGAGACACCGGGGAGCTGTTTTTT
clone_size: .; v_call: TRBV20-1; j_call: TRBJ2-5; d_call: .; cdr3_aa: CSARDAPWGETQYF; cdr3_nt: TGCAGTGCTAGAGATGCCCCCTGGGGAGAGACCCAGTACTTC
clone_size: .; v_call: TRBV12-3/TRBV12-4; j_call: TRBJ2-2; d_call: .; cdr3_aa: CASSLGGLVTGELFF; cdr3_nt: TGTGCCAGCAGTTTAGGCGGGTTGGTCACCGGGGAGCTGTTTTTT
clone_size: .; v_call: TRBV6-5; j_call: TRBJ2-3; d_call: .; cdr3_aa: CASSYWGGGRTDTQYF; cdr3_nt: TGTGCCAGCAGTTACTGGGGGGGGGGCCGAACAGATACGCAGTATTTT
clone_size: .; v_call: TRBV20-1; j_call: TRBJ2-2; d_call: TRBD1; cdr3_aa: CSAKPDRANTGELFF; cdr3_nt: TGCAGTGCCAAACCGGACAGGGCGAACACCGGGGAGCTGTTTTTT